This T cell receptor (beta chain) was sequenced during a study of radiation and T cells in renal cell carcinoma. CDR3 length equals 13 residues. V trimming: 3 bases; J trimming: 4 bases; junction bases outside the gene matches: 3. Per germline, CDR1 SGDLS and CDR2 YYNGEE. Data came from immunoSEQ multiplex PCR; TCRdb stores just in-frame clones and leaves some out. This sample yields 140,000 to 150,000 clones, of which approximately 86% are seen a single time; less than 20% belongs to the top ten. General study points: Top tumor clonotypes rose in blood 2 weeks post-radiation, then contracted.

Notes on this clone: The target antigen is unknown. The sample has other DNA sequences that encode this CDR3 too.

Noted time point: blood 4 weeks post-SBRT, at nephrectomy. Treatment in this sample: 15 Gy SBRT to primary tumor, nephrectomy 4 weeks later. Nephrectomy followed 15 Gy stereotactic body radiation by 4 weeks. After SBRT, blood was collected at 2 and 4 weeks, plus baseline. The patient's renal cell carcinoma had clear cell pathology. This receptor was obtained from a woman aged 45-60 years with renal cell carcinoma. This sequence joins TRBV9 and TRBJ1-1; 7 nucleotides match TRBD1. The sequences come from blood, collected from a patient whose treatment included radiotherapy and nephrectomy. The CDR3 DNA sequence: TGTGCCAGCAGCGCCCAGGGGGTCACTGAAGCTTTCTTT. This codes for CASSAQGVTEAFF. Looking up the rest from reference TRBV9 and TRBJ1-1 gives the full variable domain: DSGVTQTPKHLITATGQRVTLRCSPRSGDLSVYWYQQSLDQGLQFLIQYYNGEERAKGNILERFSAQQFPDLHSELNLSSLELGDSALYFCASSAQGVTEAFFGQGTRLTVV.